One and the same sample provided the 8 T cell receptor beta chains below, sequenced in a study of early T cells in non-severe SARS-CoV-2 infection. TCRdb passed the 5' RACE reads through MiXCR, listing each CDR3 protein once. The repertoire holds more than 95,000 distinct CDR3 sequences, 11% seen once, with roughly 4.5% in the top ten. The specimen comprised whole blood, sampled at baseline. These receptors were collected from an adult who was a healthcare worker with PCR-confirmed SARS-CoV-2 infection or an uninfected control (not recorded which).

The chain recombines TRBV20-1 with TRBJ1-6; TRBD1 matches at 10 bases. This CDR3 is 15 amino acids long. The J segment lost 10 bases and the V segment lost 3 bases, leaving 9 bases of the junction unmatched. CDR1 DFQATT and CDR2 SNEGSKA come from the germline V gene (reference sequence). DNA of the CDR3: TGCAGTGCTAGCCTCAGACAGGGGGCCGGCTCACCCCTCCACTTT. This translates into CSASLRQGAGSPLHF.

This clonotype was detected ten times or more. The chain recombines TRBV20-1 with TRBJ2-3; 7 positions agree with TRBD2. The CDR3 sequence is 17 residues long. Trimming removed 0 bases from V and 4 bases from J; junction bases left unmatched: 13. Germline values: CDR1 DFQATT, CDR2 SNEGSKA (reference sequence). CDR3 region: CSARDPWGREVADTQYF. As DNA, the CDR3 is TGCAGTGCTAGAGATCCATGGGGCCGGGAGGTCGCAGATACGCAGTATTTT.

The rearrangement links TRBV19 to TRBJ2-3, with 13 positions matching TRBD2. With 4 bases clipped from V and 6 bases from J, the junction kept 7 bases outside the gene matches. This CDR3 is built from 16 residues. Germline assignment: CDR1 LNHDA and CDR2 SQIVND (reference sequence). The CDR3 sequence is CASSTPGLAGKDTQYF. The DNA for the CDR3 is TGTGCCAGTAGTACGCCGGGACTAGCGGGAAAGGATACGCAGTATTTT.

For the CDR3, the DNA is TGTGCCAGCAGCAAAAGTACCAGCCGCTATGGCTACACCTTC. Protein: CASSKSTSRYGYTF. The J gene is TRBJ1-2, the V gene TRBV21-1. TRBV21-1 is designated a pseudogene. The CDR3 is made up of 14 amino acids.

This clonotype was found many times. J is TRBJ1-1 and V is TRBV12-3 or TRBV12-4; TRBD1 is a possible D gene (6 bases). Trimming took off 6 bases at V and 1 base at J, with 15 bases between the two ends. This CDR3 has 15 amino acids. The chain's CDR3 is CASSLATGQNTEAFF. The CDR3 nucleotides are TGTGCCAGCAGCCTCGCCACAGGGCAGAACACTGAAGCTTTCTTT.

This clonotype came up many times. V gene TRBV12-3 or TRBV12-4 combines with J gene TRBJ2-1; TRBD2 aligns across 9 bases. Trimming cost V 5 bases and J 2 bases; bases outside gene matches: 4. The CDR3 contains 15 residues. CDR3 sequence (DNA): TGTGCCAGCAGTAATAGCGGGGGCGCCTACAATGAGCAGTTCTTC. It specifies CASSNSGGAYNEQFF.

Ten or more counts support this clonotype. The chain couples TRBV6-5 to TRBJ2-7; no reliable D call. CDR3 size: 11 residues. Germline V gene sequence: CDR1 MNHEY, CDR2 SVGAGI. The V end was cut by 6 bases, the J end by 10 bases, with 13 bases between. The CDR3 loop reads CASRRGDGQYF. CDR3 in DNA: TGTGCCAGCAGGCGAGGCGACGGCCAGTACTTC.

The chain couples TRBV20-1 to TRBJ1-4, with D possibly matching TRBD1 (6 bases). The CDR3 totals 13 residues. The germline CDR1 and CDR2 sequences are DFQATT and SNEGSKA (reference sequence). Trimming cost V 7 bases and J 3 bases, with 12 bases left between them. Here the CDR3 reads CSVPGQPNEKLFF. For the CDR3, the DNA is TGCAGTGTCCCTGGACAGCCTAATGAAAAACTGTTTTTT.